The 32 T cell receptor beta chains in this list originate from one sample, sequenced in a study of blood T cell repertoires in COVID-19. TCRdb's table, derived via immunoSEQ multiplex PCR, lists solely in-frame clones and lacks some. The repertoire holds 230,000 or so clones, with under 90% as singletons. The sequencing input was peripheral blood. The receptors derive from a young man with active or convalescent COVID-19.

The rearrangement joins TRBV7-2 to TRBJ1-2, with 8 positions matching TRBD1. Germline CDR1 SGHTA, CDR2 FQGNSA. After removal of 4 bases from V and 6 bases from J, the junction contained 4 bases not matched to a gene. The CDR3 sequence is 13 residues long. The CDR3 nucleotides read TGTGCCAGCAGCTCTCAGGGGGCGAATGGCTACACCTTC. Residues: CASSSQGANGYTF.

J is TRBJ1-1 and V is TRBV12-3 or TRBV12-4, with 7 bases fitting TRBD1. The CDR3 totals 12 residues. The ends lost 1 base at V and 10 bases at J; junction bases unmatched: 3. Here the CDR3 DNA reads TGTGCCAGCAGTTTAGGTACAGGGGTAGCTTTCTTT. Amino acid sequence: CASSLGTGVAFF.

The chain uses TRBV27 and TRBJ2-1; D possibly corresponds to TRBD1 (5 bases). The CDR3 is made up of 11 amino acids. Trimming pared 5 bases from V and 6 bases from J, leaving 5 bases between. The germline gives CDR1 MNHEY, CDR2 SMNVEV (reference sequence). The CDR3 reads CASSGANEQFF. The CDR3 DNA reads TGTGCCAGCAGTGGGGCCAATGAGCAGTTCTTC.

This rearrangement joins TRBV1 to TRBJ1-4; the table assigns TRBD1, which was not confirmed against the DNA. TRBV1 is an annotated pseudogene. CDR3 size: 14 residues. CDR3 nucleotides: TGCACCAGCAGCCAAGGCCCGGGACAGGAAAAACTGTTTTTT. The encoded protein is CTSSQGPGQEKLFF.

The chain combines TRBV5-5 with TRBJ2-5; TRBD2 is a possible D gene (7 bases). V lost 7 bases to trimming and J lost 2 bases, with 18 bases between them. The CDR3 has 15 residues. Germline values: CDR1 SGHKS, CDR2 YYEKEE (reference sequence). CDR3 DNA sequence: TGTGCCAGCGAGGGGGGGCCAGGACAGCAAGAGACCCAGTACTTC. It translates to CASEGGPGQQETQYF. Using reference TRBV5-5 and TRBJ2-5 for the parts outside the CDR3, the full variable domain is DAGVTQSPTHLIKTRGQQVTLRCSPISGHKSVSWYQQVLGQGPQFIFQYYEKEERGRGNFPDRFSARQFPNYSSELNVNALLLGDSALYLCASEGGPGQQETQYFGPGTRLLVL.

This chain links TRBV4-3 with TRBJ2-6; a weak D match, TRBD2 (6 bases). Trimming removed 0 bases from V and 4 bases from J, with 13 bases in between. The CDR3 is made up of 17 amino acids. Germline V lookup: CDR1 LGHNA, CDR2 YSLEER. The CDR3 DNA reads TGCGCCAGCAGCCAAGATATGGCGGGGATGGGGGCCAACGTCCTGACTTTC. Translating it yields CASSQDMAGMGANVLTF.

The V gene is TRBV5-1, the J gene TRBJ1-1, with D tentatively TRBD1 (6 bases). This CDR3 has 14 residues. V lost 4 bases to trimming and J lost 2 bases, with 12 bases between them. Germline V gene data show CDR1 as SGHRS and CDR2 as YFSETQ. The CDR3 region is CASSRLGGNTEAFF. The CDR3 bases are TGCGCCAGCAGCCGTTTAGGGGGTAACACTGAAGCTTTCTTT.

The count of this clone is one. This chain connects TRBV4-2 to TRBJ1-5; tentatively, D is TRBD1 (5 bases). The CDR3 length is 15 residues. V gave up 6 bases and J gave up 7 bases, with 19 bases separating them. Germline V gene lookup returns CDR1 LGHNA and CDR2 YNFKEQ. CDR3 nucleotide sequence: TGTGCCAGCAGTACATCGCGGCAGGGCGGCCAGCCCCAGCATTTT. Its protein product is CASSTSRQGGQPQHF.

The rearrangement links TRBV3-1 (or the pseudogene TRBV3-2) to TRBJ2-1; D ambiguous. The V gene's germline CDR1 is LGHDT and CDR2 YNNKEL (reference sequence). The CDR3 loop spans 11 amino acids. Trimming left V 5 bases short and J 9 bases short, with 8 bases between. CDR3 nucleotides: TGTGCCAGCAGCAGAACCGGTGAGCAGTTCTTC. Its translation: CASSRTGEQFF.

CDR3 nucleotide sequence: TGCGCCAGCAGCCCCCCTTCCCCCGAGACCCAGTACTTC. Translating gives CASSPPSPETQYF. The J gene is TRBJ2-5, the V gene TRBV5-1; D not certain. CDR1 is SGHRS, CDR2 YFSETQ, per germline. The CDR3 length is 13 residues. V lost 4 bases and J 5 bases, leaving 12 bases between the germline ends. Drawing the rest from reference TRBV5-1 and TRBJ2-5, the complete variable domain is KAGVTQTPRYLIKTRGQQVTLSCSPISGHRSVSWYQQTPGQGLQFLFEYFSETQRNKGNFPGRFSGRQFSNSRSEMNVSTLELGDSALYLCASSPPSPETQYFGPGTRLLVL.

This rearrangement joins TRBV3-1 (or the pseudogene TRBV3-2) to TRBJ1-6; 12 nucleotides agree with TRBD1. Germline V gene sequence: CDR1 LGHDT, CDR2 YNNKEL (reference sequence). The CDR3 spans 18 residues. J was trimmed by 5 bases and V by 4 bases; bases with no gene match: 9. In DNA, the CDR3 is TGTGCCAGCAGCCGGGGGACAGGGGGCCTGGTAAATAATTCACCCCTCCACTTT. Its translation: CASSRGTGGLVNNSPLHF.

This clone showed up just a few times. V and J are TRBV30 and TRBJ2-1; the match to TRBD2 covers 7 bases. The junction had 11 bases not matched to a gene; V was cut back by 5 bases and J by 4 bases. CDR1 is GTSNPN and CDR2 is SVGIG in the germline V gene (reference sequence). The length of the CDR3 is 15 residues. CDR3 region: CAWGHAGRTYNEQFF. The CDR3 DNA follows: TGTGCCTGGGGCCACGCCGGGAGGACGTACAATGAGCAGTTCTTC.

This clone has just a few counts. This rearrangement joins TRBV4-2 to TRBJ2-1, with 10 positions matching TRBD2. CDR3 length equals 21 residues. Looked up from germline, CDR1 is LGHNA and CDR2 is YNFKEQ. V lost 0 bases, J lost 0 bases, and 14 bases stayed unmatched. The CDR3 spells CASSQDPQTSGYHPSYNEQFF. The CDR3 nucleotides read TGTGCCAGCAGCCAAGATCCACAGACTAGCGGGTATCACCCCTCCTACAATGAGCAGTTCTTC.

The chain employs TRBV28 and TRBJ1-5; D is perhaps TRBD1 (5 bases). CDR1 is MDHEN and CDR2 is SYDVKM in the germline V gene. The CDR3 consists of 14 residues. The V and J ends lost 7 bases and 1 base respectively, with 11 bases between them. CDR3 protein: CASTLPGSNQPQHF. The CDR3, as DNA: TGTGCCAGCACCCTCCCAGGGAGCAATCAGCCCCAGCATTTT.

The V call is TRBV7-2, the J call TRBJ2-2, with TRBD2 matching over 10 bases. Germline V gene sequence: CDR1 SGHTA, CDR2 FQGNSA. J lost 3 bases, V lost 2 bases, and 3 bases had no gene match. The CDR3 has 16 amino acids. CDR3 bases: TGTGCCAGCAGCTTAAGGAGCGGGGGGGACACCGGGGAGCTGTTTTTT. It specifies CASSLRSGGDTGELFF.

V usage is TRBV27 and J usage is TRBJ1-2; perhaps TRBD1 as D (5 bases). Per germline, CDR1 MNHEY and CDR2 SMNVEV (reference sequence). The CDR3 is 15 amino acids. V lost 5 bases to trimming and J lost 4 bases, with 17 bases between them. The CDR3 protein is CASSTPPQGSYGYTF. The CDR3 DNA follows: TGTGCCAGCAGTACCCCCCCCCAGGGAAGCTATGGCTACACCTTC.

The chain is built from TRBV28 and TRBJ1-5; D perhaps matches TRBD1 (6 bases). From germline, CDR1 is MDHEN and CDR2 SYDVKM. Trimming took off 7 bases at V and 7 bases at J, with 17 bases between the two ends. This CDR3 contains 14 residues. CDR3 coding DNA: TGTGCCAGCACCAGGGGCGGCCCGAGACAGCCCCAGCATTTT. Encoded protein: CASTRGGPRQPQHF.

The CDR3 loop is CASRGTGEVSGYTF. The CDR3 region has the DNA TGTGCCAGCAGAGGGACAGGGGAAGTAAGCGGCTACACCTTC. The gene calls are TRBV27 and TRBJ1-2; TRBD1 agrees at 10 bases. Germline-derived CDR1 and CDR2 are MNHEY and SMNVEV (reference sequence). The V segment lost 6 bases and the J segment 8 bases; nucleotides outside the gene matches: 9. The CDR3 runs 14 residues.

The V and J genes are TRBV5-6 and TRBJ1-1, with unresolved D. The CDR3 runs to 15 residues. The ends were cut back, 4 bases at V and 1 base at J, with 14 bases in the middle. Germline CDR1 and CDR2: SGHDT and YYEEEE. The CDR3 loop reads CASSGKEGWNTEAFF. The CDR3 bases are TGTGCCAGCAGCGGAAAGGAGGGATGGAACACTGAAGCTTTCTTT.

V and J are TRBV19 and TRBJ2-7; 9 nucleotides line up with TRBD1. Germline trimming cut 5 bases from V and 5 bases from J; bases unmatched to any gene: 13. This CDR3 is built from 16 residues. CDR1 and CDR2 (germline): LNHDA, SQIVND (reference sequence). CDR3: CASSPWGQGNTNEQYF. For the CDR3, the DNA is TGTGCCAGTAGTCCCTGGGGACAGGGAAATACTAACGAGCAGTACTTC.

This clone was counted only a few times. The V call is TRBV5-1, the J call TRBJ1-2, with a weak D call TRBD1 (5 bases). Deletions cut 1 base from V and 4 bases from J, with 11 bases between. CDR3 size: 14 residues. Germline CDR1 SGHRS, CDR2 YFSETQ. CDR3 amino acids: CASSLRGEFYGYTF. The CDR3 region has the DNA TGCGCCAGCAGCTTGCGGGGGGAATTCTATGGCTACACCTTC.

In this sample, this clone turned up a few times. The chain is built from TRBV6-6 and TRBJ1-2; D remains unclear. V dropped 6 bases and J dropped 5 bases, with 13 bases sitting between them. Germline V CDR1 and CDR2: MNHNY, SVGAGI (reference sequence). The CDR3 runs 13 residues. The CDR3 is CASSSTAVYGYTF. CDR3 nucleotides: TGTGCCAGCAGCTCTACGGCGGTGTATGGCTACACCTTC.

The gene calls are TRBV7-6 and TRBJ2-7, with TRBD2 matching 8 bases. Trimming removed 5 bases from V and 5 bases from J; junction bases left unmatched: 8. CDR1 SGHVS and CDR2 FNYEAQ come from the germline V gene. This CDR3 comprises 14 residues. This CDR3 reads CASSRGGLAHEQYF. Written as DNA, the CDR3 is TGTGCCAGCAGCCGGGGGGGGCTAGCCCACGAGCAGTACTTC. Supplemented by reference TRBV7-6 and TRBJ2-7, the full variable domain reads GAGVSQSPRYKVTKRGQDVALRCDPISGHVSLYWYRQALGQGPEFLTYFNYEAQQDKSGLPNDRFSAERPEGSISTLTIQRTEQRDSAMYRCASSRGGLAHEQYFGPGTRLTVT.

This clone occurred once. This chain's CDR3 is CASSSYSGNTIYF. The CDR3 nucleotides are TGTGCCAGCAGTTCGTACTCTGGAAACACCATATATTTT. The V gene is TRBV6-6, the J gene TRBJ1-3; D gene unclear. The CDR3 is 13 residues long. The V end lost 4 bases, the J end lost 0 bases, and 4 bases lay between the germline ends. Germline CDR1 is MNHNY and CDR2 is SVGAGI (reference sequence).

This clone was recorded once. V and J are TRBV20-1 and TRBJ1-6; D is uncertain. In germline, CDR1 is DFQATT, CDR2 SNEGSKA (reference sequence). The length of the CDR3 is 11 residues. Trimming took off 5 bases at V and 14 bases at J, with 13 bases between the two ends. CDR3 nucleotides: TGCAGTGCTCCCGACACCTACGCCCTCCACTTT. It is translated as CSAPDTYALHF.

The rearrangement uses TRBV27 and TRBJ1-3; D might be TRBD1 (5 bases). This CDR3 comprises 17 residues. Trimming stripped 3 bases from V and 1 base from J, with 16 bases between. Germline loops: CDR1 MNHEY, CDR2 SMNVEV (reference sequence). The CDR3 here is CASSFSGSRGSGNTIYF. DNA for the CDR3: TGTGCCAGCAGTTTCTCCGGGAGCCGGGGGTCTGGAAACACCATATATTTT.

The chain couples TRBV29-1 to TRBJ2-3, with D possibly matching TRBD1 (6 bases). V shed 5 bases and J shed 0 bases, with 9 bases lying between them. Germline CDR1 reads SQVTM; CDR2 reads ANQGSEA. The CDR3 extends over 13 amino acids. The CDR3 nucleotides are TGCAGCGTTATGGGGGCTAGCACAGATACGCAGTATTTT. This codes for CSVMGASTDTQYF.

CDR3 DNA: TGCGCCAGCAGTGGGCTAGCGGGTGTGACCCAGTACTTC. Translated: CASSGLAGVTQYF. V is TRBV10-2 and J is TRBJ2-5; 8 bases are a match to TRBD2. Trimming at V came to 4 bases and at J to 7 bases, leaving 5 bases not matched to a gene. Germline CDR1 reads WSHSY; CDR2 reads SAAADI. This CDR3 contains 13 residues.

The chain couples TRBV12-3 or TRBV12-4 to TRBJ1-6, with 8 nucleotides matching TRBD1. Losses at the gene ends were 6 bases for V and 10 bases for J; bases not matched to a gene: 5. This CDR3 is built from 13 residues. The CDR3 DNA reads TGTGCCAGCAGCAGGGGGCAGGGGTCACCCCTCCACTTT. Translating gives CASSRGQGSPLHF.

This chain uses TRBV6-5 with TRBJ1-3; no definite D call. Germline assignment: CDR1 MNHEY and CDR2 SVGAGI. V shed 8 bases and J shed 0 bases, with 8 bases lying between them. This CDR3 contains 13 residues. The CDR3 is CASLGGSGNTIYF. The CDR3 DNA is TGTGCCAGCTTGGGAGGCTCTGGAAACACCATATATTTT.

The chain has TRBV3-1 (or the pseudogene TRBV3-2) and TRBJ1-5; 9 bases map to TRBD1. Trimming at V came to 0 bases and at J to 0 bases, leaving 21 bases not matched to a gene. The V gene's germline CDR1 is LGHDT and CDR2 YNNKEL (reference sequence). This CDR3 spans 23 amino acids. The CDR3: CASSQENRKPSGQGFISNQPQHF. In DNA form, the CDR3 reads TGTGCCAGCAGCCAAGAAAACCGCAAGCCGTCGGGACAGGGATTCATTAGCAATCAGCCCCAGCATTTT.

The chain employs TRBV29-1 and TRBJ1-1; D gene unclear. Germline V gene data show CDR1 as SQVTM and CDR2 as ANQGSEA. Trimming pared 4 bases from V and 4 bases from J, leaving 7 bases between. The CDR3 is 11 amino acids. The CDR3 here is CSVVRVTEAFF. The DNA for the CDR3 is TGCAGCGTTGTGAGGGTCACTGAAGCTTTCTTT.